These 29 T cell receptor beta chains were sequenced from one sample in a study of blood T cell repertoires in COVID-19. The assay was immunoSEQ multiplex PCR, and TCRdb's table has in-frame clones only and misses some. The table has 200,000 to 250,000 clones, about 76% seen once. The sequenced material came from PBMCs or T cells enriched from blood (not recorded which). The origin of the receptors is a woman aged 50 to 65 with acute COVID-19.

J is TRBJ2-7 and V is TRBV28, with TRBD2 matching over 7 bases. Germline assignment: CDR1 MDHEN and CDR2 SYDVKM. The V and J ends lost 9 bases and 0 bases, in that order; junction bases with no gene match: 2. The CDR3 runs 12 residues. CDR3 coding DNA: TGTGCCAGTTGCGGGAGCTCCTACGAGCAGTACTTC. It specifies CASCGSSYEQYF.

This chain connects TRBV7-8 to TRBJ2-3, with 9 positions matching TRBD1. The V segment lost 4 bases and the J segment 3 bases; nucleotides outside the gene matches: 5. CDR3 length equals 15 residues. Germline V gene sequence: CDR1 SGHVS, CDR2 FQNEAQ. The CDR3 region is CASSSWTGETDTQYF. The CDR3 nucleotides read TGTGCCAGCAGCTCTTGGACAGGGGAGACAGATACGCAGTATTTT.

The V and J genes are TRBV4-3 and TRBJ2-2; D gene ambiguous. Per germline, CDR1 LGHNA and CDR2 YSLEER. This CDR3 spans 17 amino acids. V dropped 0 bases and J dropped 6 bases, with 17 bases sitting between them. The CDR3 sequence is CASSQDSTGMIPGELFF. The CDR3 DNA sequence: TGCGCCAGCAGCCAAGATAGTACGGGTATGATACCCGGGGAGCTGTTTTTT.

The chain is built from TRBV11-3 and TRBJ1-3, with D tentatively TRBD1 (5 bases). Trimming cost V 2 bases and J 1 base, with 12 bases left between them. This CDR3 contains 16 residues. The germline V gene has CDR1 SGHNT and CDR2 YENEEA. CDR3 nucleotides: TGTGCCAGCAGCTTAAGCAGGGATCCGTCTGGAAACACCATATATTTT. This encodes CASSLSRDPSGNTIYF.

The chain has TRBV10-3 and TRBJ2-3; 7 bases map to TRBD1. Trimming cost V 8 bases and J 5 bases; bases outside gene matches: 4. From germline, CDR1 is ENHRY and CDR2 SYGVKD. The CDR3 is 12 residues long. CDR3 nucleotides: TGTGCCATCCGACAGGGCAGAGATACGCAGTATTTT. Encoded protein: CAIRQGRDTQYF.

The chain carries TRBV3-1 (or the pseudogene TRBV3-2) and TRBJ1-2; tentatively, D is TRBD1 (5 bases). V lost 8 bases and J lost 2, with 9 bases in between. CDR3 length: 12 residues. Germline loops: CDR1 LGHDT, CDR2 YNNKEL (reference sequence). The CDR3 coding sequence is TGTGCCAGCCAATCAGGGAACTATGGCTACACCTTC. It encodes CASQSGNYGYTF.

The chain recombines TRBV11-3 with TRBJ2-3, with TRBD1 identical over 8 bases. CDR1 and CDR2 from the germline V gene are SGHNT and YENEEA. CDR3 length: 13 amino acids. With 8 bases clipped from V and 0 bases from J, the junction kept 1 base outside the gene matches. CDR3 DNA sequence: TGTGCCAGCCGGGACAGGAGCACAGATACGCAGTATTTT. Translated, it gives CASRDRSTDTQYF.

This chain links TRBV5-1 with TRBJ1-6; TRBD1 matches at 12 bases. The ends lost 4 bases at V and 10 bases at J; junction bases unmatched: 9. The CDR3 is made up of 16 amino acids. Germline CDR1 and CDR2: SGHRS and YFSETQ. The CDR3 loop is CASSTGTGGAGSPLHF. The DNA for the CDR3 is TGCGCCAGCAGCACCGGGACAGGGGGCGCGGGGTCACCCCTCCACTTT.

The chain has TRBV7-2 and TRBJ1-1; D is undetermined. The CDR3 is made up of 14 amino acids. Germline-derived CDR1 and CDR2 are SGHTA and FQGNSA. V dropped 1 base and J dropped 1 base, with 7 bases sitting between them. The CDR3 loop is CASSLVRGNTEAFF. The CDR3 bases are TGTGCCAGCAGCTTAGTCCGGGGGAACACTGAAGCTTTCTTT. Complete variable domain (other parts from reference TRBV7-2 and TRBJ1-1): GAGVSQSPSNKVTEKGKDVELRCDPISGHTALYWYRQSLGQGLEFLIYFQGNSAPDKSGLPSDRFSAERTGGSVSTLTIQRTQQEDSAVYLCASSLVRGNTEAFFGQGTRLTVV.

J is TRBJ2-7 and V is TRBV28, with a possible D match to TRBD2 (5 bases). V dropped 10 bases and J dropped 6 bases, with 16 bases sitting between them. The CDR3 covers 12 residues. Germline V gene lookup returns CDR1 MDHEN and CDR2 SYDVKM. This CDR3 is CATSFRGFEQYF. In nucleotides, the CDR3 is TGTGCCACGTCATTCCGCGGGTTCGAGCAGTACTTC.

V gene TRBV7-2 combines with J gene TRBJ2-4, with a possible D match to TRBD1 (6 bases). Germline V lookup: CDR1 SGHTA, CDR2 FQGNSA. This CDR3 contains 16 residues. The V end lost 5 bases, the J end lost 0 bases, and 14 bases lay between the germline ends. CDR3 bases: TGTGCCAGCAGCCCTACAGGGACGCTAGCCAAAAACATTCAGTACTTC. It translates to CASSPTGTLAKNIQYF.

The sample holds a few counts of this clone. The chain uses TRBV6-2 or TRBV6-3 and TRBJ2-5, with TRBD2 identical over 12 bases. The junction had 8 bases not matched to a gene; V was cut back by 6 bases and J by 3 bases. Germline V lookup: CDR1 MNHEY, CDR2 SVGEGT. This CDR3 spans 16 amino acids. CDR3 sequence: CASSTFLAGGKETQYF. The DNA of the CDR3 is TGTGCCAGCAGCACCTTCCTAGCGGGAGGGAAAGAGACCCAGTACTTC.

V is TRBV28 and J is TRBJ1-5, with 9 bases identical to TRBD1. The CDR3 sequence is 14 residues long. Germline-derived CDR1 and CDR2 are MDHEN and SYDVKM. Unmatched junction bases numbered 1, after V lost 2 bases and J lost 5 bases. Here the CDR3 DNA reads TGTGCCAGCAGTTTAACAGGGGGCCATCAGCCCCAGCATTTT. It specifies CASSLTGGHQPQHF.

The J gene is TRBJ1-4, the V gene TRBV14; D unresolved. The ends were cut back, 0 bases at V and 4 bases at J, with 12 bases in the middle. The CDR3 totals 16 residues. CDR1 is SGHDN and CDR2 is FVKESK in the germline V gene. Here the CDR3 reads CASSQDRGGDNEKLFF. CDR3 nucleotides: TGTGCCAGCAGCCAAGATCGAGGCGGAGATAATGAAAAACTGTTTTTT.

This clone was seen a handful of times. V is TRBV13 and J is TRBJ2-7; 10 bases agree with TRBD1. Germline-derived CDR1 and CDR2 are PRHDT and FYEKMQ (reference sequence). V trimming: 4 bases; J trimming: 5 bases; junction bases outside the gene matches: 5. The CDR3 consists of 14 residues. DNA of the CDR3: TGTGCCAGCAGCTCCCGGGACAGGGGCCACGAGCAGTACTTC. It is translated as CASSSRDRGHEQYF.

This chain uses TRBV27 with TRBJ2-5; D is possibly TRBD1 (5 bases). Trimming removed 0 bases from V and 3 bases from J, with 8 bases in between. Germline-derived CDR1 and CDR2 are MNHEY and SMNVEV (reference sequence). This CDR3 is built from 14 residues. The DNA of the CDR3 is TGTGCCAGCAGTTTATCCAGGGTCGAAGAGACCCAGTACTTC. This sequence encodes CASSLSRVEETQYF.

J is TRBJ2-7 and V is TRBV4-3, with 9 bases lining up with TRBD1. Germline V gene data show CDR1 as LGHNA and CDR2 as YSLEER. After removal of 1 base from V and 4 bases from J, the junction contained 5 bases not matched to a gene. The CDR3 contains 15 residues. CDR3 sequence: CASSQVYRGPYEQYF. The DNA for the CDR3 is TGCGCCAGCAGCCAAGTTTACAGGGGGCCGTACGAGCAGTACTTC.

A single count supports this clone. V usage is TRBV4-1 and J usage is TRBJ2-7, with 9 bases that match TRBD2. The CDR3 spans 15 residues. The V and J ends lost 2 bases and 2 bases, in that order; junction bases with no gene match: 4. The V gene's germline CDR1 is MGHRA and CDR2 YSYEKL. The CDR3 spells CASSQQTSGTYEQYF. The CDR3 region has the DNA TGCGCCAGCAGCCAACAGACTAGCGGTACCTACGAGCAGTACTTC.

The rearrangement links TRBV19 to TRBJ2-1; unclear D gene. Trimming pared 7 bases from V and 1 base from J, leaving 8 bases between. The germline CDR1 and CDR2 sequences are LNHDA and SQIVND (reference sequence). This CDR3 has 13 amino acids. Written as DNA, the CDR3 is TGTGCCAGTACCGGTTATTCCTACAATGAGCAGTTCTTC. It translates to CASTGYSYNEQFF.

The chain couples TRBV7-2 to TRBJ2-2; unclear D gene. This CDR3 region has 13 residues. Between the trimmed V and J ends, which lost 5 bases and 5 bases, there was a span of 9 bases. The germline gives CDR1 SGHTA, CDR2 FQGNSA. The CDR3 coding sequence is TGTGCCAGCAGCCACTACCAGACCGGGGAGCTGTTTTTT. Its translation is CASSHYQTGELFF.

The CDR3 protein is CASSQDGGSGGYTF. DNA of the CDR3: TGTGCCAGCAGCCAAGACGGCGGCTCGGGGGGCTACACCTTC. The V and J genes are TRBV4-2 and TRBJ1-2; D unresolved. The CDR3 is 14 amino acids. Germline V gene lookup returns CDR1 LGHNA and CDR2 YNFKEQ. Trimming pared 0 bases from V and 8 bases from J, leaving 13 bases between.

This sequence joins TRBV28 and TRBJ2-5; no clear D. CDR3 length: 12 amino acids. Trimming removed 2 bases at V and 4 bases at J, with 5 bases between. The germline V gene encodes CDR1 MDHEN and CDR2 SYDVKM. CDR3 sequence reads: CASSLLRETQYF. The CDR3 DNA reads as TGTGCCAGCAGTTTACTTAGAGAGACCCAGTACTTC.

The CDR3 nucleotides read TGTGCCAGCAGCCCGCAAACTTTGACAGGGCCGAGCACAGATACGCAGTATTTT. Translation: CASSPQTLTGPSTDTQYF. This sequence joins TRBV11-2 and TRBJ2-3; 7 bases map to TRBD1. J was trimmed by 0 bases and V by 5 bases; bases with no gene match: 14. This CDR3 has 18 amino acids. The germline CDR1 and CDR2 sequences are SGHAT and FQNNGV.

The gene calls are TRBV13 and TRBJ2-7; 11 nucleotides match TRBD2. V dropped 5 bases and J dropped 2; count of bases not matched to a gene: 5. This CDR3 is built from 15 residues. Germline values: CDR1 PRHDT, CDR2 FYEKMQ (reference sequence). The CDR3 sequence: CASSPVAGGTYEQYF. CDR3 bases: TGTGCCAGCAGCCCGGTAGCGGGAGGGACCTACGAGCAGTACTTC.

The CDR3 loop is CASSPGGAMGGTEAFF. CDR3 bases: TGTGCCAGCAGCCCAGGGGGAGCGATGGGGGGCACTGAAGCTTTCTTT. J is TRBJ1-1 and V is TRBV28, with 7 bases fitting TRBD1. With V trimmed by 6 bases and J by 4 bases, 14 bases remained unmatched. The germline CDR1 and CDR2 sequences are MDHEN and SYDVKM. The length of the CDR3 is 16 residues.

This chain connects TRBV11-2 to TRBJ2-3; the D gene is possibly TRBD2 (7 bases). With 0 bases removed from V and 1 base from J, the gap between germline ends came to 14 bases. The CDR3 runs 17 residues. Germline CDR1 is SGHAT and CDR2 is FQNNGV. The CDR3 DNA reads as TGTGCCAGCAGCTTAGATCTGGGGGGGCCCCGCACAGATACGCAGTATTTT. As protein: CASSLDLGGPRTDTQYF. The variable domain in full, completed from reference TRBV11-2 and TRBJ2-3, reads EAGVAQSPRYKIIEKRQSVAFWCNPISGHATLYWYQQILGQGPKLLIQFQNNGVVDDSQLPKDRFSAERLKGVDSTLKIQPAKLEDSAVYLCASSLDLGGPRTDTQYFGPGTRLTVL.

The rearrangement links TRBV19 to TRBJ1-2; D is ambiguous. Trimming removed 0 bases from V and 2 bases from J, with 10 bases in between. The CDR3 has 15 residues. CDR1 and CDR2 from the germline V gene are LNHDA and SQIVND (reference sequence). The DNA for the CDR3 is TGTGCCAGTAGTATAGATCCTGGCAGGAACTATGGCTACACCTTC. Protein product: CASSIDPGRNYGYTF.

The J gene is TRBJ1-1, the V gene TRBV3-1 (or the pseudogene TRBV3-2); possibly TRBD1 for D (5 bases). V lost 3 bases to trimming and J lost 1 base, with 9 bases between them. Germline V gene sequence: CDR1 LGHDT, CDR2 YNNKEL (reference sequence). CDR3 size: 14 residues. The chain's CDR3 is CASSHPQGNTEAFF. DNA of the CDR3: TGTGCCAGCAGCCATCCCCAGGGGAACACTGAAGCTTTCTTT.

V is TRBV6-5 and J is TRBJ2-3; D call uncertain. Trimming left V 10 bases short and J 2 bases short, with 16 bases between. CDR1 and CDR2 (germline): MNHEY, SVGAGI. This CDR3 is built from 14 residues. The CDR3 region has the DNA TGTGCCACCTCACCGGGTCTGAACACAGATACGCAGTATTTT. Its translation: CATSPGLNTDTQYF.